These T cell receptor beta chains were read from a single sample in a study of T cell clusters in autoimmune cytopenias. TCRdb re-called the multiplex PCR reads and shows each CDR3 protein once, DNA omitted. This sample contains several thousand distinct CDR3 sequences. The same sample was also studied in work on T cell repertoires in aging, cancer and after chemotherapy.

The sample was peripheral blood. The receptor source for this set is a human donor in good health. Each CDR3 is given with its conserved first and last residue. The order of the fields is clone size, J gene, V gene, CDR3 protein. Only some rows state a clone size, as once, few, many or a class for expanded clones.

size: .; J: TRBJ2-1; V: TRBV11-2; CDR3: CASSLAPSGGNDEQFF
size: medium-sized; J: TRBJ2-6; V: TRBV27; CDR3: CASSSRTANSGANVLTF
size: medium-sized; J: TRBJ1-4; V: TRBV19; CDR3: CASSIRVGEKLFF
size: medium-sized; J: TRBJ1-4; V: TRBV19; CDR3: CASSLTGGNEKLFF
size: .; J: TRBJ2-7; V: TRBV30; CDR3: CAWSVRGSEEQYF
size: .; J: TRBJ2-7; V: TRBV6-5; CDR3: CASASGDAYEQYF
size: medium-sized; J: TRBJ2-1; V: TRBV6-5; CDR3: CASSYSQGNEQFF
size: .; J: TRBJ2-2; V: TRBV6-5; CDR3: CASSYSRNTGELFF
size: .; J: TRBJ2-1; V: TRBV5-6; CDR3: CASTRLAGVTSNEQFF
size: medium-sized; J: TRBJ2-2; V: TRBV13; CDR3: CASSSAEDGGANTGELFF
size: .; J: TRBJ1-5; V: TRBV27; CDR3: CASSPGAWQPQHF
size: .; J: TRBJ1-5; V: TRBV29-1; CDR3: CSVATRDSRNQPQHF
size: .; J: TRBJ2-1; V: TRBV6-5; CDR3: CASSYGFSGGRYNEQFF
size: medium-sized; J: TRBJ2-1; V: TRBV19; CDR3: CASSIARGGVNEQFF
size: medium-sized; J: TRBJ2-7; V: TRBV19; CDR3: CASSARGPSPYEQYF
size: medium-sized; J: TRBJ1-2; V: TRBV27; CDR3: CASSLFGGTGGGLGYTF
size: .; J: TRBJ1-1; V: TRBV6-4; CDR3: CASSLPGQKAFF